This TCR beta chain was recorded in a study of T cells in Graves' hyperthyroidism and ophthalmopathy. This CDR3 is built from 14 residues. The germline gives CDR1 SEHNR, CDR2 FQNEAQ (reference sequence). V dropped 4 bases and J dropped 5; count of bases not matched to a gene: 4. This clonotype appeared many times. Its antigen remains unknown. The study, taken as a whole, reports: Ophthalmopathy prediction by the model preceded onset by a median approximately 6.9 months.

Exclusions: uncontrolled infection, other autoimmune disease, pregnancy, lactation. The source material, RNA transcripts, was used to amplify TCR beta CDR3 regions. HTBI primers drove first-round RT-PCR of the TCR CDR3. TCRdb itself ran the multiplex PCR reads through MiXCR, one entry per CDR3 protein. The sample yields some 380,000 distinct CDR3 sequences, roughly 13% seen once. This rearrangement joins TRBV7-9 to TRBJ1-5, with TRBD1 matching 8 bases. Sequenced input: blood. This TCR came from a man aged 25 to 45 with Graves' hyperthyroidism that later progressed to Graves' ophthalmopathy. Here the CDR3 DNA reads TGTGCCAGCAGCTCAACAGGGGGAGATCAGCCCCAGCATTTT. Translation: CASSSTGGDQPQHF.